This T cell receptor (beta chain) is from a study of OX40 agonist ivuxolimab in advanced cancers. With respect to the entire study: Ivuxolimab, which targeted the costimulatory receptor OX40 (CD134), was an agonistic, fully human IgG2 monoclonal antibody. Intravenous ivuxolimab was administered to patients every 2 weeks at six dose levels: 0.01, 0.1, 0.3, 1.5, 3 and 10 mg/kg. Among the approximately 54 dose-escalation patients, approximately 20 had hepatocellular carcinoma, 15 melanoma, 9 renal cell carcinoma and 9 head and neck cancer. In the dose-escalation cohort, around four fifths of patients were male, and the mean age was roughly 60 years, with a range of about 20 to 79. Prior anti-PD-1, anti-PD-L1 or anti-CTLA-4 therapy was permitted, and checkpoint inhibitors had been received by 30% to 40% of dose-escalation patients. Partial responses occurred in three dose-escalation patients: two with cutaneous melanoma and one with hepatocellular carcinoma. Peripheral TCRbeta sequencing was intended to test whether TCR sequence diversity was altered and clonal T-cell expansion was caused by ivuxolimab. The paper covers the monotherapy dose-escalation part of the phase I ivuxolimab trial, which included N of about 56 patients.

General conclusions and limits of the study: At doses of 0.1 to 3.0 mg/kg, clonal expansion of both CD4+ and CD8+ blood T cells was observed from baseline to week 6. Which antigens the clonally expanded peripheral T cells were specific for was not determined. Low levels of normalized T-cell clonal expansion were also shown by some nonresponding patients. In partial responders in the 0.1-3.0 mg/kg groups, normalized peripheral clonal expansion was found to be among the lowest, especially among CD8+ T cells. After ivuxolimab, CD8+ T cells had more expanded clones than CD4+ T cells on average.

Concerning this clone: Its target antigen remains unknown. No qualities accompany the bases; no much larger clone lies one base away.

The trial excluded patients who had a history of autoimmune disease or who were on systemic immunosuppression. In every dose cohort, peripheral blood was drawn for TCR sequencing at baseline, cycle 4 day 1, and cycle 7 day 1. Samples were obtained from an open-label, multicenter, first-in-human phase I dose-escalation trial of ivuxolimab. Adults with locally advanced or metastatic melanoma, renal cell, hepatocellular, or head and neck squamous cell carcinoma were enrolled in the trial. Before TCR sequencing, CD4+ and CD8+ T cells were separately sorted from peripheral blood. Genomic DNA was isolated from the sorted cells so that the TCRbeta CDR3 region could be sequenced. TCRbeta CDR3 regions were sequenced using the immunoSEQ Assay. As stored in TCRdb, this immuneACCESS dataset retains in-frame rearrangements with V and J assigned. A fraction of the clones does not appear; measured against another copy, unresolved V genes explain less than half of the discrepancy, and the remainder lacks a known reason. The sample yields approximately 87,000 clones; approximately 85% were counted once. The top ten clones comprise about 4% of the sample.

Sample: CD4+ or CD8+ T cells sorted from blood, taken in a trial of the OX40 agonist ivuxolimab. The clonotype was recovered from an adult with an advanced solid tumor such as melanoma, head and neck, liver or kidney cancer.

The CDR3 reads CASSLVNYGYTF. The base sequence is TGTGCCAGCAGCTTAGTTAACTATGGCTACACCTTC. In this chain, TRBV11-2 is recombined with TRBJ1-2; the D gene identity is not certain. V is pared back by 1 base and J by 1 base, with 1 base lying between the germline termini. From cysteine to phenylalanine, the CDR3 is 12 amino acids long. Just CDR3 DNA is preserved here, 36 bases in frame from base 1. In the germline V gene, CDR1 corresponds to SGHAT and CDR2 to FQNNGV.